This TCR beta chain was sequenced in a study of beta chain features in type 1 diabetes. Study in general: Sorted cells, 107,917,701 in number, were examined across all samples. Overall study results and limits: Compared with healthy donors, patients appeared to share more similar naive, central memory and regulatory TCRB repertoires. A moderate, significant TCRB CDR3 shortening appeared in type 1 diabetes across four CD4+ subsets.

V lost 3 bases to trimming and J lost 5 bases; unmatched junction nucleotides: 8. The CDR3 spans 15 residues. Germline V gene lookup returns CDR1 KGHSH and CDR2 LQKENI. Purity above 95% was achieved in all sorted populations. cDNA synthesis used the whole RNA isolate, giving expressed TCRB sequences. Samples of naive, central memory and regulatory T cells yielded a mean of about 3.7 million reads. Here immunoSEQ multiplex PCR was the method, and the copy in TCRdb shows in-frame clones only, minus some. The top ten clones hold 0.017% of a sample with roughly 300,000 clones, roughly an eighth of them seen once. As regards this clone: As yet, its antigen is unknown.

The source material was naive CD4+ T cells from blood. This TCR was sampled from a man between 25 and 39 years old with type 1 diabetes. This chain connects TRBV18 to TRBJ2-7; 9 bases agree with TRBD2. Here the CDR3 DNA reads TGTGCCAGCTCACCTACTAGCGGGTCCCCTAACGAGCAGTACTTC. Translated: CASSPTSGSPNEQYF.